This TCR beta chain was profiled in a study of a mutant IDH1 vaccine in newly diagnosed glioma. For the study at large: Once 4-6 weeks had passed after radiotherapy alone, vaccination started, or it started with temozolomide cycles. It was radiotherapy, temozolomide, or both that patients received previously, with most receiving both. Findings and caveats of the study: Whatever changes occurred in top peripheral T cell clonotypes seemed unrelated to pseudoprogression.

Turning to this clone: Its target is unknown.

CDR3 size: 17 residues. From germline, CDR1 is GTSNPN and CDR2 SVGIG (reference sequence). Trimming removed 5 bases from V and 0 bases from J; junction bases left unmatched: 12. Only in-frame clones appear in the TCRdb table, and some are missing; sequencing was by immunoSEQ multiplex PCR. The repertoire holds about 72,000 clones, with over 70% as singletons. Time point in this sample: week 23, last vaccination. Alongside topical imiquimod, each dose of vaccine comprised 300 ug of mutant IDH1 20-mer peptide. The clonotype comes from a man aged 18-30 years with glioma. Source: PBMCs, taken from a glioma patient whose treatment included an IDH1 peptide vaccine. V and J are TRBV30 and TRBJ1-3, with TRBD1 matching 8 bases. CDR3 nucleotide sequence: TGTGCCTGGTTGGGCCGGGACAGGACCTTCTCTGGAAACACCATATATTTT. It specifies CAWLGRDRTFSGNTIYF. Combining the CDR3 with reference TRBV30 and TRBJ1-3 gives the whole variable domain SQTIHQWPATLVQPVGSPLSLECTVEGTSNPNLYWYRQAAGRGLQLLFYSVGIGQISSEVPQNLSASRPQDRQFILSSKKLLLSDSGFYLCAWLGRDRTFSGNTIYFGEGSWLTVV.